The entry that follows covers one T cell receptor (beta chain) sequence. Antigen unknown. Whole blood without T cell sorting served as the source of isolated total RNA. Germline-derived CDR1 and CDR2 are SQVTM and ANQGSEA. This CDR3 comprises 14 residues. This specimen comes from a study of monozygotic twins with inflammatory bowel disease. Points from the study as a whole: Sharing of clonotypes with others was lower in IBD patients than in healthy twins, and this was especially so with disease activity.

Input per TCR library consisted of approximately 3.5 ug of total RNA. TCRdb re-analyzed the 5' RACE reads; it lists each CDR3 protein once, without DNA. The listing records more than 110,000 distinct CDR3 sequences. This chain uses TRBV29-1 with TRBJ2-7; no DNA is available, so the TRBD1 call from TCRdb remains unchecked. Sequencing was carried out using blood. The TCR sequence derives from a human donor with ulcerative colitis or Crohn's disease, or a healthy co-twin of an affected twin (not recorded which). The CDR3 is CSVVGTVRSYEQYF.